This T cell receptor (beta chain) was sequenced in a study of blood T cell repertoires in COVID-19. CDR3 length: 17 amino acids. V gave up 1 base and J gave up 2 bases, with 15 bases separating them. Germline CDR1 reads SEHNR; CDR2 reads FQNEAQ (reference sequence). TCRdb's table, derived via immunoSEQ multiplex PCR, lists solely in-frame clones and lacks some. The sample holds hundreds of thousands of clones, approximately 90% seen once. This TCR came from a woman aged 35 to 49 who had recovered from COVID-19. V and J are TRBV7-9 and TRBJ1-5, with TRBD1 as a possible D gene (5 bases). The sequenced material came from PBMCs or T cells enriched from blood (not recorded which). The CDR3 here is CASSLVGEGVGNQPQHF. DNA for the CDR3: TGTGCCAGCAGCTTAGTAGGAGAAGGGGTGGGCAATCAGCCCCAGCATTTT.